This T cell receptor beta chain comes out of a study of CD4 T cells in relation to SARS-CoV-2 and coronaviruses. Study as a whole: The HLA restriction of the shared crossreactive spike epitopes was mapped.

CD4+ T cells from unexposed donors were obtained before the COVID-19 pandemic (2011-2018). Isolation of CD4+ T cells took place after about 10 days in culture. Testing used SARS-CoV-2 S/N and four cold-coronavirus spikes on unexposed-donor CD4+ T cells, cells permitting. Remarks on this clone: The target antigen is unknown.

The protocol was immunoSEQ multiplex PCR, while the TCRdb copy is restricted to in-frame clones and leaves out a portion. The table includes 15,000 to 20,000 clones, around three quarters detected once. Specimen: CD4+ T cells from PBMCs, cultured in vitro. The receptor was isolated from a human donor in good health.

The CDR3 is CASSLSAGGPNTDTQYF. The CDR3 nucleotides are TGTGCCAGCAGTTTGTCAGCGGGAGGGCCGAACACAGATACGCAGTATTTT. The rearrangement joins TRBV27 to TRBJ2-3, with 10 bases lining up with TRBD2. This CDR3 comprises 17 residues. CDR1 is MNHEY, CDR2 SMNVEV, per germline (reference sequence). V lost 3 bases to trimming and J lost 2 bases; unmatched junction nucleotides: 8.